This T cell receptor beta chain was retrieved from a study of blood T cell repertoires in COVID-19. At the level of the study: Both acute and convalescent COVID-19 samples were obtained from the United States, Italy and Spain.

Original methodology: Amplifying reference gene primers gave estimates of nucleated cell counts. TCRdb's table, derived via immunoSEQ multiplex PCR, lists solely in-frame clones and lacks some. The V and J calls and clone size come from that table; D and trimming were worked out from the DNA. The table records 130,000 to 150,000 clones, roughly 84% of them present only once. V was shortened by 4 bases and J by 3 bases, with 13 bases between the two germline ends. The CDR3 loop spans 14 amino acids. Per the germline V gene, CDR1 is MNHEY and CDR2 is SVGAGI. Participant reports of clinical history set cohort assignment. Exposed volunteers were people who met a COVID-19 case within 2 weeks before study entry.

This sequence joins TRBV6-5 and TRBJ2-7; tentatively, D is TRBD2 (6 bases). The sample was PBMCs or T cells enriched from blood (not recorded which). This sequence was found in a woman aged 45-65 years who had been exposed to COVID-19. The CDR3 DNA reads TGTGCCAGCAGTTCCTCGACTAGTTTCTACGAGCAGTACTTC. This sequence encodes CASSSSTSFYEQYF.